This T cell receptor beta chain derives from a study of T cells in Graves' hyperthyroidism and ophthalmopathy. Study outcomes and limitations: Blood shared most expanded thyroid clonotypes above 0.001.

The CDR3 contains 15 residues. Germline V gene sequence: CDR1 MNHNS, CDR2 SASEGT. The V end was cut by 7 bases, the J end by 0 bases, with 10 bases between. This clonotype was detected only a few times. Its antigen is as yet unknown. The investigators amplified TCR beta CDR3 regions from RNA transcripts. Primed by the HTBI set, a first-round RT-PCR was run on the TCR CDR3. TCRdb itself ran the multiplex PCR reads through MiXCR, one entry per CDR3 protein. This table has 410,000 or so distinct CDR3 sequences, 14% to 15% appearing once. This sequence was found in a man aged 18 to 29 with Graves' ophthalmopathy. The chain links TRBV6-1 to TRBJ2-6; D remains unclear. The source material was blood. Written as DNA, the CDR3 is TGTGCCAGCACGGAACAGCCCTCTGGGGCCAACGTCCTGACTTTC. Translated, it gives CASTEQPSGANVLTF.